Listed below are T cell receptor beta chains from one sample, sequenced in a study of cytomegalovirus exposure and HLA in healthy donors. Sequencing was performed with immunoSEQ multiplex PCR; in TCRdb, only in-frame clones are kept and a portion is missing. Of 150,000 to 200,000 clones in the sample, about 65% were seen once. Sequenced sample: PBMCs. These receptors all come from a woman between 25 and 40 years old in good health and CMV-seronegative. Each CDR3 is given with its conserved first and last residue. D genes are given only for firm matches. Rows give clone size only sometimes, using once, few, many, or a class for an expanded clone.

abundance,j_gene,d_gene,v_gene,CDR3nt,CDR3aa
-,TRBJ2-7,TRBD2,TRBV25-1,TGTGCCAGCAGTGCTAGCGGGCTTGGCGAGCAGTACTTC,CASSASGLGEQYF
-,TRBJ2-1,-,TRBV29-1,TGCAGCGTTGATATAGGGGGGGATGAGCAGTTCTTC,CSVDIGGDEQFF
-,TRBJ2-1,-,TRBV7-9,TGTGCCAGCAGCTACATAGGGGGTGGGACTATCTACAATGAGCAGTTCTTC,CASSYIGGGTIYNEQFF
-,TRBJ1-5,TRBD1,TRBV15,TGTGCCACCAGCAGAGATGGGACAGGCTATAGCAATCAGCCCCAGCATTTT,CATSRDGTGYSNQPQHF
once,TRBJ1-1,-,TRBV18,TGTGCCAGCTCAGTGTTGTGGGAGACTGAAGCTTTCTTT,CASSVLWETEAFF
once,TRBJ2-5,-,TRBV19,TGTGCCAGTAATTCTTGGGGCGGGGAAGAGACCCAGTACTTC,CASNSWGGEETQYF
-,TRBJ2-2,-,TRBV9,TGTGCCAGCAGCATCACAGCAAACGCGAACACCGGGGAGCTGTTTTTT,CASSITANANTGELFF
once,TRBJ1-3,-,TRBV2,TGTGCCAGCAGGCGGGGAAGGGACTCTGGAAACACCATATATTTT,CASRRGRDSGNTIYF
-,TRBJ2-2,TRBD1,TRBV27,TGTGCCAGCACGGGACAGGATAAGCGGGAGCTGTTTTTT,CASTGQDKRELFF
-,TRBJ2-7,-,TRBV5-4,TGTGCCAGCAGCTTGGGTGGCGAGGGATCCCACGAGCAGTACTTC,CASSLGGEGSHEQYF
-,TRBJ2-7,TRBD1,TRBV29-1,TGCAGCGCCCGGGGGGACAGGGGGCTCGACGAGCAGTACTTC,CSARGDRGLDEQYF
-,TRBJ2-7,TRBD1,TRBV5-8,TGTGCCAGCAGACTTAGGGGGCTACCGGAGCAGTACTTC,CASRLRGLPEQYF
once,TRBJ1-2,TRBD1,TRBV28,TGTGCCAGCAGGTCGACAGGGGTCGACTATGGCTACACCTTC,CASRSTGVDYGYTF
-,TRBJ2-3,-,TRBV6-6,TGTGCCAGCAGAGCACTTATAAGTGCCGATACGCAGTATTTT,CASRALISADTQYF
few,TRBJ2-6,-,TRBV2,TGTGCCAGCAAACCGACAGTATCAGGGGCCAACGTCCTGACTTTC,CASKPTVSGANVLTF
-,TRBJ1-1,-,TRBV13,TGTGCCAGCAGCTTCGGGGGGGATACTGAAGCTTTCTTT,CASSFGGDTEAFF
few,TRBJ2-5,-,TRBV7-2,TGTGCCAGCAGCCAGATAGAGACCCAGTACTTC,CASSQIETQYF
-,TRBJ2-5,TRBD1,TRBV23-1,TGCGCCAGCAGTCGATTCCGGGACAGGGGATCAGAGACCCAGTACTTC,CASSRFRDRGSETQYF
-,TRBJ2-5,TRBD1,TRBV11-3,TGTGCCAGCAGCAAATGGGACAGGGCGGGGGAGACCCAGTACTTC,CASSKWDRAGETQYF
-,TRBJ1-1,-,TRBV2,TGTGCCAGCAGAAGGGAGGGGCAGGGTAACACTGAAGCTTTCTTT,CASRREGQGNTEAFF
-,TRBJ1-5,TRBD1,TRBV28,TGTGCCAGCAGTTTTCCCGGGACAGGGGTTAGTCAGCCCCAGCATTTT,CASSFPGTGVSQPQHF
-,TRBJ2-3,-,TRBV9,TGTGCCAGCAGCGTAGGGGTGGTAGCAGCTAGCACAGATACGCAGTATTTT,CASSVGVVAASTDTQYF
-,TRBJ1-2,-,TRBV10-3,TGTGCCATCAGTGAGTCAGGAACCGGGTCCCGGAGGGACTATGGCTACACCTTC,CAISESGTGSRRDYGYTF
-,TRBJ1-2,-,TRBV28,TGTGCCAGCAGTTTAAACAGGGCATATGGCTACACCTTC,CASSLNRAYGYTF
-,TRBJ1-5,-,TRBV30,TGTGCCTGGGGCCGAATAGGGGGAGGCAATCAGCCCCAGCATTTT,CAWGRIGGGNQPQHF
-,TRBJ2-7,TRBD1,TRBV29-1,TGCAGCGTAGCGACAGGGGGCTACGAGCAGTACTTC,CSVATGGYEQYF
-,TRBJ2-7,-,TRBV28,TGTGCCAGCAGCCCCCACAGGAATTACGAGCAGTACTTC,CASSPHRNYEQYF
-,TRBJ2-7,-,TRBV7-3,TGTGCCAGCAGCTTACAGGGATCATCTTCGTACGAGCAGTACTTC,CASSLQGSSSYEQYF
-,TRBJ2-6,-,TRBV11-2,TGTGCCAGCAGCTTTTACAGGGTCCCTGGGGCCAACGTCCTGACTTTC,CASSFYRVPGANVLTF
once,TRBJ2-7,-,TRBV19,TGTGCCAGCCGACAAAACCTTGGCAACGAGCAGTACTTC,CASRQNLGNEQYF
few,TRBJ1-1,-,TRBV6-5,TGTGCCAGCAGTTACACGGTCCGCACTGAAGCTTTCTTT,CASSYTVRTEAFF
-,TRBJ2-7,-,TRBV19,TGTGCCAGTAGTATGGTGGGAGAGACCTACGAGCAGTACTTC,CASSMVGETYEQYF
-,TRBJ1-2,-,TRBV4-2,TGTGCCAGCAGCCAAGTGGGGGGAAGCTACACCTTC,CASSQVGGSYTF
-,TRBJ1-3,-,TRBV19,TGTGCCAGTAGGGGTGCCGGGATCTCTGGAAACACCATATATTTT,CASRGAGISGNTIYF
-,TRBJ2-2,TRBD1,TRBV4-1,TGCGCCAGCAGCCGCGGGCAGGGGGCCACCGGGGAGCTGTTTTTT,CASSRGQGATGELFF
-,TRBJ2-3,-,TRBV5-1,TGCGCCAGCAGAATATACACAGATACGCAGTATTTT,CASRIYTDTQYF
-,TRBJ2-1,TRBD1,TRBV6-1,TGTGCCAGCAAAAAACCTGGGGACAGCTACAATGAGCAGTTCTTC,CASKKPGDSYNEQFF
-,TRBJ1-1,TRBD1,TRBV5-1,TGCGCCAGCGGCACAATTGAAAGGGGGCTCAGCACTGAAGCTTTCTTT,CASGTIERGLSTEAFF
-,TRBJ2-3,TRBD2,TRBV7-7,TGTGCTAGCAGCTTAGGGGTCTCGGGAGGCCCCACAGATACGCAGTATTTT,CASSLGVSGGPTDTQYF
-,TRBJ1-3,-,TRBV7-9,TGTGCCAGCAGCTCAACCCCGGCGGGCCGTGGAAACACCATATATTTT,CASSSTPAGRGNTIYF
-,TRBJ2-5,TRBD2,TRBV9,TGTGCCAGCAGCGTAGGGGAAGCGGGGAAGCAAGAGACCCAGTACTTC,CASSVGEAGKQETQYF
once,TRBJ2-1,TRBD2,TRBV6-5,TGTGCCAGCAGTTCCCCATCCGGGGGGGCCAATGAGCAGTTCTTC,CASSSPSGGANEQFF
-,TRBJ2-1,TRBD2,TRBV19,TGTGCCAGTAGTTGGCGGGGGGGCAACTACAATGAGCAGTTCTTC,CASSWRGGNYNEQFF
-,TRBJ2-2,TRBD2,TRBV6-5,TGTGCCAGCAGTGCGAGCGGGAGTAGGACCGGGGAGCTGTTTTTT,CASSASGSRTGELFF
-,TRBJ1-6,-,TRBV5-4,TGTGCCAGCAGCTTGGGGGGAGGCTCCTATAATTCACCCCTCCACTTT,CASSLGGGSYNSPLHF
few,TRBJ2-3,-,TRBV7-9,TGTGCCAGCAGGGCCGGGTCCCCGAGGTCAGATACGCAGTATTTT,CASRAGSPRSDTQYF
-,TRBJ1-4,-,TRBV18,TGTGCCAGCTCACCCAGGGCCTCTAATGAAAAACTGTTTTTT,CASSPRASNEKLFF
-,TRBJ2-3,-,TRBV9,TGTGCCAGCAGCCCCCCCTTGAGCACAGATACGCAGTATTTT,CASSPPLSTDTQYF
once,TRBJ2-6,TRBD1,TRBV27,TGTGCCAGCAGTTTGGACAGGGCTGGGGCCAACGTCCTGACTTTC,CASSLDRAGANVLTF
once,TRBJ1-4,TRBD1,TRBV27,TGTGCCAGCAGTTTAAATACAGGGGAATGGGAAAAACTGTTTTTT,CASSLNTGEWEKLFF
few,TRBJ1-6,TRBD1,TRBV29-1,TGCAGCGTGGGGGACAGGGCGGGCGATTCACCCCTCCACTTT,CSVGDRAGDSPLHF
few,TRBJ1-6,-,TRBV30,TGCGCCTACAGGGCCAACAATAATTCACCCCTCCACTTT,CAYRANNNSPLHF
-,TRBJ1-5,-,TRBV11-2,TGTGCCAGCAGCTTAGATGGGGCCAGGCCCCAGCATTTT,CASSLDGARPQHF
-,TRBJ1-1,-,TRBV4-2,TGTGCCAGCAGCCAAGACGGTAGAGGGAACACTGAAGCTTTCTTT,CASSQDGRGNTEAFF
-,TRBJ2-2,TRBD2,TRBV11-2,TGTGCCAGCATCCTACCTCCAGGGACTAGCGGGGAGTACACCGGGGAGCTGTTTTTT,CASILPPGTSGEYTGELFF